These 18 T cell receptor beta chains were all obtained from the same sample, sequenced in a study of cytomegalovirus exposure and HLA in healthy donors (dated by TCRdb to the late 2010s). Receptors were amplified or captured by the immunoSEQ multiplex PCR assay. For the multiplex PCR, a mixture combining 60 forward primers for TCR Vbeta segments and 13 reverse primers for TCR Jbeta segments was used. The source is immuneACCESS, and TCRdb retained only in-frame sequences with V and J called. Part of the clones is not carried over; for the studies checked, unresolved V genes explain less than half of this, and the remainder is unexplained. In this sample's table one finds 70,000 or so clones. The ten largest make up roughly 5% of the sample. Specimen: PBMCs. The receptor set was obtained from a man between 40 and 49 years old in good health and CMV-seronegative.

The chain recombines TRBV6-5 with TRBJ2-7; D is possibly TRBD1 (5 bases). The CDR3 contains 13 residues. V dropped 6 bases and J dropped 7 bases, with 16 bases sitting between them. The germline V gene has CDR1 MNHEY and CDR2 SVGAGI. CDR3 DNA: TGTGCCAGCAGGAAACACCAGGGAAGGGAGCAGTACTTC. Its protein is CASRKHQGREQYF.

This chain links TRBV19 with TRBJ2-2; D perhaps matches TRBD2 (6 bases). V lost 1 base and J lost 6, with 12 bases in between. Germline CDR1 and CDR2: LNHDA and SQIVND (reference sequence). The CDR3 extends over 15 amino acids. The CDR3 coding sequence is TGTGCCAGTAGTATAGGGCGGGGAGCGTCCGGGGAGCTGTTTTTT. It translates to CASSIGRGASGELFF.

Regarding this clone: The sample contains more than one DNA sequence encoding this CDR3. The chain joins TRBV7-6 to TRBJ2-3; 8 bases are a match to TRBD1. With V trimmed by 1 base and J by 3 bases, 6 bases remained unmatched. The CDR3 covers 16 residues. Germline V gene lookup returns CDR1 SGHVS and CDR2 FNYEAQ. The CDR3: CASSLGKTGVTDTQYF. The CDR3 region has the DNA TGTGCCAGCAGCTTAGGAAAGACAGGGGTAACAGATACGCAGTATTTT. Together with reference TRBV7-6 and TRBJ2-3, the CDR3 gives the full variable domain: GAGVSQSPRYKVTKRGQDVALRCDPISGHVSLYWYRQALGQGPEFLTYFNYEAQQDKSGLPNDRFSAERPEGSISTLTIQRTEQRDSAMYRCASSLGKTGVTDTQYFGPGTRLTVL.

The chain joins TRBV5-1 to TRBJ2-5; tentative D call: TRBD2 (5 bases). The CDR3 spans 15 residues. V lost 4 bases and J 4 bases, leaving 17 bases between the germline ends. Germline V gene sequence: CDR1 SGHRS, CDR2 YFSETQ. The CDR3 region is CASSPGSVVVETQYF. As DNA, the CDR3 is TGCGCCAGCAGCCCGGGGAGCGTGGTCGTAGAGACCCAGTACTTC.

CDR3 coding DNA: TGTGCCAGCAGTAGGCTAGCGGGAGGGCCAGAGACCCAGTACTTC. It encodes CASSRLAGGPETQYF. This sequence joins TRBV6-5 and TRBJ2-5; 12 bases match TRBD2. V dropped 5 bases and J dropped 4; count of bases not matched to a gene: 5. Germline loops: CDR1 MNHEY, CDR2 SVGAGI. This CDR3 region has 15 residues.

The chain recombines TRBV11-3 with TRBJ2-2; TRBD1 matches 7 bases. J was trimmed by 4 bases and V by 6 bases; bases with no gene match: 2. Germline V gene data show CDR1 as SGHNT and CDR2 as YENEEA. CDR3 length: 13 residues. The CDR3: CASSNRGTGELFF. CDR3 bases: TGTGCCAGCAGTAACAGGGGCACCGGGGAGCTGTTTTTT.

This chain uses TRBV5-8 with TRBJ1-2, with D unresolved. CDR1 and CDR2 (germline): SGHTS, YDEGEE. The CDR3 totals 14 residues. V lost 2 bases, J lost 0 bases, and 8 bases lay in between. The CDR3 protein is CASSLQISNYGYTF. In DNA, the CDR3 is TGTGCCAGCAGCTTACAGATCTCTAACTATGGCTACACCTTC.

The V call is TRBV7-9, the J call TRBJ2-3, with D perhaps TRBD2 (5 bases). The germline CDR1 and CDR2 sequences are SEHNR and FQNEAQ (reference sequence). V lost 2 bases, J lost 2 bases, and 14 bases lay in between. This CDR3 has 16 amino acids. The DNA of the CDR3 is TGTGCCAGCAGCTTACAGCGGATCGACTCCACAGATACGCAGTATTTT. Translation gives CASSLQRIDSTDTQYF.

The V call is TRBV6-5, the J call TRBJ1-2, with 8 bases lining up with TRBD1. CDR1 is MNHEY and CDR2 is SVGAGI in the germline V gene. The CDR3 consists of 15 residues. Unmatched junction bases numbered 15, after V lost 8 bases and J lost 7 bases. This chain's CDR3 is CASRRTGSGSGGYTF. CDR3 nucleotide sequence: TGTGCCAGCCGAAGGACAGGGTCAGGTAGTGGTGGCTACACCTTC.

The gene calls are TRBV29-1 and TRBJ2-5; D not certain. Between the trimmed V and J ends, which lost 1 base and 1 base, there was a span of 10 bases. Germline lookup yields CDR1 SQVTM and CDR2 ANQGSEA. The CDR3 spans 14 residues. The CDR3: CSVEARNLQETQYF. The CDR3, as DNA: TGCAGCGTTGAAGCCAGGAATCTCCAAGAGACCCAGTACTTC. Filled out from reference TRBV29-1 and TRBJ2-5, the complete variable domain reads SAVISQKPSRDICQRGTSLTIQCQVDSQVTMMFWYRQQPGQSLTLIATANQGSEATYESGFVIDKFPISRPNLTFSTLTVSNMSPEDSSIYLCSVEARNLQETQYFGPGTRLLVL.

The CDR3 is CASSLDDRDTGELFF. The CDR3 DNA is TGTGCCAGCAGTCTTGACGACAGGGACACCGGGGAGCTGTTTTTT. This chain links TRBV27 with TRBJ2-2; 7 nucleotides agree with TRBD1. The germline V gene encodes CDR1 MNHEY and CDR2 SMNVEV (reference sequence). The CDR3 runs 15 residues. V lost 5 bases, J lost 3 bases, and 6 bases stayed unmatched.

This chain uses TRBV19 with TRBJ2-1; no firm D call. This CDR3 comprises 17 residues. Germline-derived CDR1 and CDR2 are LNHDA and SQIVND (reference sequence). Trimming left V 4 bases short and J 9 bases short, with 25 bases between. CDR3 coding DNA: TGTGCCAGTAGTAGCCGTTCCTCAGGTCTGGTCTTCGGTGAGCAGTTCTTC. Amino acids: CASSSRSSGLVFGEQFF. Combining the CDR3 with reference TRBV19 and TRBJ2-1 gives the whole variable domain DGGITQSPKYLFRKEGQNVTLSCEQNLNHDAMYWYRQDPGQGLRLIYYSQIVNDFQKGDIAEGYSVSREKKESFPLTVTSAQKNPTAFYLCASSSRSSGLVFGEQFFGPGTRLTVL.

This sequence joins TRBV6-5 and TRBJ2-1; 7 nucleotides match TRBD1. The length of the CDR3 is 14 residues. CDR1 and CDR2 (germline): MNHEY, SVGAGI. The V and J ends lost 6 bases and 4 bases, in that order; junction bases with no gene match: 6. CDR3 bases: TGTGCCAGCAGACTCGGGACAGAATACAATGAGCAGTTCTTC. It translates to CASRLGTEYNEQFF.

The genes are TRBV30 and TRBJ1-4; TRBD1 aligns across 9 bases. CDR1 is GTSNPN and CDR2 is SVGIG in the germline V gene (reference sequence). The CDR3 contains 15 residues. V trimming: 0 bases; J trimming: 8 bases; junction bases outside the gene matches: 7. The CDR3 spells CAWSVGDRDNEKLFF. CDR3 DNA sequence: TGTGCCTGGAGTGTAGGGGACAGGGACAACGAAAAACTGTTTTTT.

The chain uses TRBV4-1 and TRBJ2-2; possibly TRBD2 for D (6 bases). The length of the CDR3 is 16 residues. The V gene lost 3 bases and the J gene lost 2 bases, with 13 bases spanning the gap. Germline CDR1 and CDR2: MGHRA and YSYEKL. CDR3 region: CASSQDPGANTGELFF. For the CDR3, the DNA is TGCGCCAGCAGCCAGGATCCGGGAGCTAACACCGGGGAGCTGTTTTTT.

V gene TRBV6-8 combines with J gene TRBJ1-2; a possible D gene is TRBD1 (6 bases). Germline V gives CDR1 MNHGY, CDR2 SAAAGT. The CDR3 loop spans 14 amino acids. Deletions cut 6 bases from V and 5 bases from J, with 16 bases between. CDR3 residues: CASSPWGGLYGYTF. The CDR3 DNA reads TGTGCCAGCAGCCCCTGGGGGGGGCTGTATGGCTACACCTTC.

The chain joins TRBV9 to TRBJ2-3; D unclear. The CDR3 extends over 17 amino acids. The germline V and J ends were trimmed by 1 base and 0 bases, with 15 bases remaining between them. Germline CDR1 SGDLS, CDR2 YYNGEE. Written as DNA, the CDR3 is TGTGCCAGCAGCGTATTTTACACTACTACTAGCACAGATACGCAGTATTTT. Translation: CASSVFYTTTSTDTQYF.

The chain carries TRBV6-1 and TRBJ1-5; perhaps TRBD1 as D (5 bases). CDR1 and CDR2 from the germline V gene are MNHNS and SASEGT. Trimming took 2 bases from V and 0 from J, leaving 8 bases between them. CDR3 length equals 15 residues. The CDR3 loop reads CASSEQGFSNQPQHF. As DNA, the CDR3 is TGTGCCAGCAGTGAACAGGGTTTTAGCAATCAGCCCCAGCATTTT.